This entry lists 23 T cell receptor beta chains sequenced from one sample in a study of prognosis after radiotherapy for stage I lung cancer. Two-round multiplex PCR, the amplification method, yielded TCR beta CDR3 from genomic DNA. With primers specific to each TRBV and TRBJ gene, the first-round PCR was performed. TCRdb fed the multiplex PCR reads into MiXCR, producing one record per CDR3 protein. Here the sample spans 15,000 to 20,000 distinct CDR3 sequences, about a quarter being singletons. The material sequenced was PBMCs, taken before or after stereotactic body radiation therapy (not recorded which). These receptors all come from a donor at least 50 years old with non-small cell lung cancer.

This clonotype was recorded many times. The chain recombines TRBV18 with TRBJ2-5, with a weak D call TRBD2 (6 bases). This CDR3 comprises 15 residues. Per the germline V gene, CDR1 is KGHSH and CDR2 is LQKENI. Trimming took 0 bases from V and 4 from J, leaving 12 bases between them. This CDR3 reads CASSPPSGVVETQYF. The CDR3 nucleotides read TGTGCCAGCTCACCACCGTCGGGAGTGGTAGAGACCCAGTACTTC. Variable domain in full (rest from reference TRBV18 and TRBJ2-5): NAGVMQNPRHLVRRRGQEARLRCSPMKGHSHVYWYRQLPEEGLKFMVYLQKENIIDESGMPKERFSAEFPKEGPSILRIQQVVRGDSAAYFCASSPPSGVVETQYFGPGTRLLVL.

This clonotype appeared many times. The CDR3 coding sequence is TGTGCCAGCAGGTCTAGCGGGCTATACAATGAGCAGTTCTTC. This translates into CASRSSGLYNEQFF. The chain joins TRBV28 to TRBJ2-1; 8 nucleotides agree with TRBD2. The CDR3 has 14 residues. The junction had 5 bases not matched to a gene; V was cut back by 6 bases and J by 4 bases. Germline-derived CDR1 and CDR2 are MDHEN and SYDVKM. Full variable domain (outside the CDR3, taken from reference TRBV28 and TRBJ2-1): DVKVTQSSRYLVKRTGEKVFLECVQDMDHENMFWYRQDPGLGLRLIYFSYDVKMKEKGDIPEGYSVSREKKERFSLILESASTNQTSMYLCASRSSGLYNEQFFGPGTRLTVL.

This clonotype was observed many times. The V gene is TRBV7-2, the J gene TRBJ1-2, with D possibly TRBD1 on 5 matching bases. V gave up 3 bases and J gave up 6 bases, with 11 bases separating them. The CDR3 has 13 residues. Germline loops: CDR1 SGHTA, CDR2 FQGNSA. In nucleotides, the CDR3 is TGTGCCAGCAGCTTCCGAAGGGGTGATGGCTACACCTTC. Translation gives CASSFRRGDGYTF.

This clonotype has ten or more counts. The V and J genes are TRBV5-6 and TRBJ1-1; 7 positions match TRBD1. Germline CDR1 and CDR2: SGHDT and YYEEEE. This CDR3 contains 14 residues. With 5 bases clipped from V and 0 bases from J, the junction kept 4 bases outside the gene matches. The CDR3 region is CASRIQGVNTEAFF. In DNA, the CDR3 is TGTGCCAGCAGAATCCAGGGGGTGAACACTGAAGCTTTCTTT.

This clonotype was counted many times. The chain is built from TRBV7-7 and TRBJ2-1; D uncertain. Germline values: CDR1 SSHAT, CDR2 FNYEAQ (reference sequence). V was trimmed by 4 bases and J by 13 bases, leaving 14 bases between them. This CDR3 comprises 12 residues. The CDR3 loop is CASSSGSGPQFF. The CDR3 coding sequence is TGTGCCAGCAGCTCCGGCTCCGGACCCCAGTTCTTC.

Comment on this clonotype: Germline and junction disagree at one end, which may indicate a read error. The chain employs TRBV5-1 and TRBJ1-2, with 7 bases lining up with TRBD1. CDR1 is SGHRS and CDR2 is YFSETQ in the germline V gene. The CDR3 extends over 15 amino acids. The CDR3 loop is CASSLGTGPLFGYAF. In DNA form, the CDR3 reads TGCGCCAGCAGCTTGGGGACAGGACCGCTTTTTGGCTACGCCTTC.

In this sample, this clonotype turned up many times. The V and J genes are TRBV28 and TRBJ2-5; 8 positions match TRBD2. Germline-derived CDR1 and CDR2 are MDHEN and SYDVKM. The CDR3 contains 15 residues. Trimming removed 5 bases from V and 2 bases from J; junction bases left unmatched: 7. The CDR3 spells CASSAWGTSQETQYF. CDR3 nucleotide sequence: TGTGCCAGCAGTGCATGGGGGACTAGTCAAGAGACCCAGTACTTC.

At least ten counts were recorded for this clonotype. This may stem from a read error, because a much larger clone lies one nucleotide away. The rearrangement uses TRBV7-8 and TRBJ2-1; D gene ambiguous. The CDR3 is 12 amino acids. V was clipped by 3 bases and J by 6 bases, with 6 bases between them. Germline lookup yields CDR1 SGHVS and CDR2 FQNEAQ. The CDR3 loop reads CASSLPGNEQFF. DNA of the CDR3: TGTGCCAGCAGCTTGCCGGGCAATGAGCAGTTCTTC.

Ten or more counts support this clonotype. V usage is TRBV18 and J usage is TRBJ2-2; no clear D. The CDR3 is made up of 13 amino acids. Germline V gene sequence: CDR1 KGHSH, CDR2 LQKENI. V shed 3 bases and J shed 2 bases, with 4 bases lying between them. The CDR3: CASSPFNTGELFF. The CDR3 coding sequence is TGTGCCAGCTCACCGTTTAACACCGGGGAGCTGTTTTTT.

Worth noting for this clonotype: A much larger clone sits a single nucleotide away, making a read error possible. The V call is TRBV6-1, the J call TRBJ2-3; D might be TRBD2 (5 bases). Germline lookup yields CDR1 MNHNS and CDR2 SASEGT. The CDR3 has 13 residues. Trimming took off 3 bases at V and 10 bases at J, with 14 bases between the two ends. The DNA of the CDR3 is TGTGCCAGCAGTGAGGAGGAATCCGATCCGCAGTATTTT. Translated, it gives CASSEEESDPQYF.

This sequence joins TRBV12-3 or TRBV12-4 and TRBJ2-1; 9 positions agree with TRBD2. After removal of 6 bases from V and 3 bases from J, the junction contained 6 bases not matched to a gene. The CDR3 extends over 15 amino acids. CDR3 residues: CASRDWTSVYNEQFF. As DNA, the CDR3 is TGTGCCAGCAGAGACTGGACTAGCGTCTACAATGAGCAGTTCTTC.

This clonotype was observed at least ten times. The rearrangement links TRBV11-2 to TRBJ2-5; maybe TRBD1 (6 bases). V was trimmed by 6 bases and J by 5 bases, leaving 16 bases between them. This CDR3 has 14 amino acids. Germline V gives CDR1 SGHAT, CDR2 FQNNGV. For the CDR3, the DNA is TGTGCCAGCAGTTCGAACAGGGTCTGGGAGACCCAGTACTTC. It is translated as CASSSNRVWETQYF.

This clonotype was detected only a few times. The rearrangement joins TRBV7-2 to TRBJ1-1, with TRBD1 as a possible D gene (6 bases). Germline V CDR1 and CDR2: SGHTA, FQGNSA. Trimming pared 5 bases from V and 0 bases from J, leaving 13 bases between. The CDR3 is 15 residues long. CDR3 region: CASSPGTYVNTEAFF. CDR3 DNA: TGTGCCAGCAGCCCAGGGACATACGTGAACACTGAAGCTTTCTTT.

This clonotype was recorded many times. The V gene is TRBV2, the J gene TRBJ2-5, with 7 bases that match TRBD1. V shed 5 bases, J shed 6 bases, and the junction held 15 bases outside the gene matches. Germline lookup yields CDR1 SNHLY and CDR2 FYNNEI. This CDR3 comprises 16 residues. CDR3 sequence reads: CASSRTGLGALKTQYF. In nucleotides, the CDR3 is TGTGCCAGCAGTCGGACAGGCCTTGGGGCTCTAAAGACCCAGTACTTC. Supplemented by reference TRBV2 and TRBJ2-5, the full variable domain reads EPEVTQTPSHQVTQMGQEVILRCVPISNHLYFYWYRQILGQKVEFLVSFYNNEISEKSEIFDDQFSVERPDGSNFTLKIRSTKLEDSAMYFCASSRTGLGALKTQYFGPGTRLLVL.

This clonotype was counted ten times or more. This sequence joins TRBV7-9 and TRBJ1-1; unclear D gene. This CDR3 region has 13 residues. Germline assignment: CDR1 SEHNR and CDR2 FQNEAQ (reference sequence). V was shortened by 5 bases and J by 4 bases, with 11 bases between the two germline ends. The DNA for the CDR3 is TGTGCCAGCAGCCTCAGCAGTACCACTGAAGCTTTCTTT. Protein sequence: CASSLSSTTEAFF.

Worth noting for this clonotype: This may stem from a read error, because a much larger clone lies one nucleotide away. This sequence joins TRBV7-8 and TRBJ2-5; 11 bases are a match to TRBD1. V dropped 5 bases and J dropped 8; count of bases not matched to a gene: 7. In germline, CDR1 is SGHVS, CDR2 FQNEAQ. There are 14 residues in the CDR3. The CDR3 nucleotides read TGTGCCAGCAGCAGGACAGGGGGCGGGGACACCCAGTACTTC. Its protein product is CASSRTGGGDTQYF.

This clonotype was observed at least ten times. This chain connects TRBV25-1 to TRBJ2-6, with TRBD2 matching over 7 bases. This CDR3 has 17 residues. Trimming cost V 2 bases and J 2 bases; bases outside gene matches: 6. Per germline, CDR1 MGHDK and CDR2 SYGVNS. CDR3 region: CASSEGRVRAGANVLTF. The CDR3 DNA is TGTGCCAGCAGTGAAGGGAGGGTAAGGGCTGGGGCCAACGTCCTGACTTTC.

This sequence joins TRBV24-1 and TRBJ2-1, with TRBD1 matching over 9 bases. J was trimmed by 1 base and V by 4 bases; bases with no gene match: 10. The CDR3 contains 18 residues. Germline V gene data show CDR1 as KGHDR and CDR2 as SFDVKD. The CDR3 spells CATSENPGTGRSYNEQFF. As DNA, the CDR3 is TGTGCCACCAGTGAAAATCCCGGGACAGGGAGGTCCTACAATGAGCAGTTCTTC.

This clonotype was picked up many times. The chain combines TRBV29-1 with TRBJ1-1, with D unclear. Germline V gene lookup returns CDR1 SQVTM and CDR2 ANQGSEA. This CDR3 comprises 15 residues. Deletions cut 2 bases from V and 0 bases from J, with 13 bases between. The DNA for the CDR3 is TGCAGCGTTGAAATGGGAAGTGGCTTGAACACTGAAGCTTTCTTT. Translating it yields CSVEMGSGLNTEAFF.

This clonotype was counted at least ten times. V usage is TRBV20-1 and J usage is TRBJ2-1; TRBD2 is a possible D gene (6 bases). The CDR3 is 13 residues long. Germline loops: CDR1 DFQATT, CDR2 SNEGSKA (reference sequence). V gave up 5 bases and J gave up 5 bases, with 13 bases separating them. The CDR3 spells CSAASGSHNEQFF. The CDR3 DNA reads TGCAGTGCTGCATCCGGGAGCCACAATGAGCAGTTCTTC.

This clonotype was seen many times. The V and J genes are TRBV9 and TRBJ2-3, with 9 bases matching TRBD1. CDR1 and CDR2 from the germline V gene are SGDLS and YYNGEE. Trimming at V came to 4 bases and at J to 1 base, leaving 7 bases not matched to a gene. This CDR3 region has 16 residues. The CDR3 is CASSIQGAIGTDTQYF. In DNA, the CDR3 is TGTGCCAGCAGCATACAGGGGGCGATCGGCACAGATACGCAGTATTTT.

This clonotype showed up many times. The chain recombines TRBV12-5 with TRBJ2-2, with 11 nucleotides matching TRBD2. J was trimmed by 8 bases and V by 3 bases; bases with no gene match: 5. Germline CDR1 and CDR2: LGHNT and FRNRAP. The CDR3 is made up of 15 amino acids. The CDR3 region has the DNA TGTGCTAGTGGTTTCGGGACTAGCGGTAGGGGGGAGCTGTTTTTT. Translated, it gives CASGFGTSGRGELFF.

CDR3 protein: CSANDLYEQYF. The CDR3 DNA reads TGCAGTGCCAATGACCTTTACGAGCAGTACTTC. The gene calls are TRBV20-1 and TRBJ2-7; no clear D. Germline V gives CDR1 DFQATT, CDR2 SNEGSKA (reference sequence). The CDR3 loop spans 11 amino acids. Trimming removed 6 bases from V and 4 bases from J, with 10 bases in between.